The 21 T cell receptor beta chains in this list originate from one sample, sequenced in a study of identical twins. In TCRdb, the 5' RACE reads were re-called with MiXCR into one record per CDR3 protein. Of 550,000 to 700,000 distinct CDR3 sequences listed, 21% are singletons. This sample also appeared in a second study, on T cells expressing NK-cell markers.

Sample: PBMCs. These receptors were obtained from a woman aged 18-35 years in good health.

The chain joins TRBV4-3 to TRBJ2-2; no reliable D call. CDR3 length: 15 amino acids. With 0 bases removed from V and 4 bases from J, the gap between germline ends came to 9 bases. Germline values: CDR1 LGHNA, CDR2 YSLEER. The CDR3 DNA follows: TGCGCCAGCAGCCAAGAAGGGTGGAGCACCGGGGAGCTGTTTTTT. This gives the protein CASSQEGWSTGELFF.

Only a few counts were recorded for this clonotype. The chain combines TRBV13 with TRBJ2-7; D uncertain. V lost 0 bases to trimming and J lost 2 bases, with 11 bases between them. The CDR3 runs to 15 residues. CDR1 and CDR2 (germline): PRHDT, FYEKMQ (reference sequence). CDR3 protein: CASSLGLRVAYEQYF. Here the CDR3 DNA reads TGTGCCAGCAGCTTAGGCCTTAGGGTCGCCTACGAGCAGTACTTC.

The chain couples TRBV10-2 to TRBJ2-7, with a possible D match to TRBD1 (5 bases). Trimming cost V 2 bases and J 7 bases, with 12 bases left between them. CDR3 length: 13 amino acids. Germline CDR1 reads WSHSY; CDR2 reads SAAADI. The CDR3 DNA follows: TGCGCCAGCAGTGAGCAAGGGGCCTTAGAGCAGTACTTC. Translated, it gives CASSEQGALEQYF.

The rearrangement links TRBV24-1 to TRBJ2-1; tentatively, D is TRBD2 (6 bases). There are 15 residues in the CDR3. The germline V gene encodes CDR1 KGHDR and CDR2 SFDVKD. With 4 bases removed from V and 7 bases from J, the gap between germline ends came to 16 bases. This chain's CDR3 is CATSDPLGGLNEQFF. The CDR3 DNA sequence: TGTGCCACCAGTGACCCCTTGGGAGGCTTAAATGAGCAGTTCTTC.

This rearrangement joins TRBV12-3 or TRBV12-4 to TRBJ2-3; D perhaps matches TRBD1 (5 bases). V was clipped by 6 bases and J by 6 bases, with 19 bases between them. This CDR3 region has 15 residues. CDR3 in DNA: TGTGCCAGCAGGTTGAAAACAGGAACTCGGGATACGCAGTATTTT. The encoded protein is CASRLKTGTRDTQYF.

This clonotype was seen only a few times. CDR3: CASSLAIGSGYTF. CDR3 nucleotides: TGTGCCAGCAGCTTAGCTATAGGGAGTGGCTACACCTTC. The chain recombines TRBV11-2 with TRBJ1-2, with D uncertain. The CDR3 runs 13 residues. The germline CDR1 and CDR2 sequences are SGHAT and FQNNGV. Between the trimmed V and J ends, which lost 1 base and 7 bases, there was a span of 10 bases.

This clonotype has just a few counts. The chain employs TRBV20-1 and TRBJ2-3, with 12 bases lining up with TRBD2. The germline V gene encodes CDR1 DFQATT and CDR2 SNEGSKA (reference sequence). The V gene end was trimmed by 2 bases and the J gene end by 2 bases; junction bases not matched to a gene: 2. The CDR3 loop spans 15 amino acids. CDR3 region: CSARRLAGVTDTQYF. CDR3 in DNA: TGCAGTGCTAGAAGACTAGCGGGAGTCACAGATACGCAGTATTTT.

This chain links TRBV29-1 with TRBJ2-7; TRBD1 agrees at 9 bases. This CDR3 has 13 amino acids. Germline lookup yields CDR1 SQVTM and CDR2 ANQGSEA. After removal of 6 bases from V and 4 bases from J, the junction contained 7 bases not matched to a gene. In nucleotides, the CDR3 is TGCAGCGTCCCCGGGACAGGGATATACGAGCAGTACTTC. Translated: CSVPGTGIYEQYF.

DNA for the CDR3: TGCGCCAGCAGCGGCTCGGGGGCCTCCTACAATGAGCAGTTCTTC. This codes for CASSGSGASYNEQFF. This chain uses TRBV5-1 with TRBJ2-1; D is possibly TRBD1 or TRBD2 (6 bases each). The CDR3 is 15 residues long. Germline loops: CDR1 SGHRS, CDR2 YFSETQ. V was cut by 4 bases and J by 0 bases, with 11 bases left in between.

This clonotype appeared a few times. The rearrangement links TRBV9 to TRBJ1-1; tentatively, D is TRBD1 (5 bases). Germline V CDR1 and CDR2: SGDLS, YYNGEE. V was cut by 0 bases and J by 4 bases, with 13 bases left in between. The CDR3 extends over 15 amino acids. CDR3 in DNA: TGTGCCAGCAGCGTAGATGTCAGGGTAGGCACTGAAGCTTTCTTT. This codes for CASSVDVRVGTEAFF. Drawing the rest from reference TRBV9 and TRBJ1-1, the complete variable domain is DSGVTQTPKHLITATGQRVTLRCSPRSGDLSVYWYQQSLDQGLQFLIQYYNGEERAKGNILERFSAQQFPDLHSELNLSSLELGDSALYFCASSVDVRVGTEAFFGQGTRLTVV.

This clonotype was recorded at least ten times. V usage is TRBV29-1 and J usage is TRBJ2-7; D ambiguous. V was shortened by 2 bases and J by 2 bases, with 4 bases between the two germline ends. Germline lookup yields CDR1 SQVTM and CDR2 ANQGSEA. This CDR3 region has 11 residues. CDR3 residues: CSVEQAYEQYF. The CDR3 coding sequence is TGCAGCGTTGAACAAGCCTACGAGCAGTACTTC.

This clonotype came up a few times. CDR3 nucleotides: TGTGCCAGCAGCCAAGAAGGGACTAGCGGGAGGGCCCTACGAGGGCAGTACTTC. Residues: CASSQEGTSGRALRGQYF. V is TRBV3-1 and J is TRBJ2-7; 16 positions match TRBD2. Germline CDR1 is LGHDT and CDR2 is YNNKEL (reference sequence). V shed 0 bases, J shed 9 bases, and the junction held 11 bases outside the gene matches. The CDR3 spans 18 residues.

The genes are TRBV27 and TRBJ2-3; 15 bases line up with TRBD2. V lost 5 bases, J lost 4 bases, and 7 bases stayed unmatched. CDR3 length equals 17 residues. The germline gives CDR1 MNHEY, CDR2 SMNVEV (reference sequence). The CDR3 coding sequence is TGTGCCAGCAGTCGGACTAGCGGGAGGGTTAGGGCAGATACGCAGTATTTT. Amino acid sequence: CASSRTSGRVRADTQYF.

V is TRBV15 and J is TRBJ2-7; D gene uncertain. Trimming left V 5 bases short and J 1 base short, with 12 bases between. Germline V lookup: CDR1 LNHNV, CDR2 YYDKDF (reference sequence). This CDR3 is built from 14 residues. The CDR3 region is CATSLEPASYEQYF. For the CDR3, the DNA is TGTGCCACCAGCTTGGAACCGGCTTCCTACGAGCAGTACTTC. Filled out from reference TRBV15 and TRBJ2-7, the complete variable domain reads DAMVIQNPRYQVTQFGKPVTLSCSQTLNHNVMYWYQQKSSQAPKLLFHYYDKDFNNEADTPDNFQSRRPNTSFCFLDIRSPGLGDTAMYLCATSLEPASYEQYFGPGTRLTVT.

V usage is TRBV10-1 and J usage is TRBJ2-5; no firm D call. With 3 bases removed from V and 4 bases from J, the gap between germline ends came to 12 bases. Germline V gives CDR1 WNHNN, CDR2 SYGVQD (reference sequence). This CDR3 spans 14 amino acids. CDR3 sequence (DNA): TGCGCCAGCAGTGATGTCGACCACGGAGAGACCCAGTACTTC. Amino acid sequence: CASSDVDHGETQYF.

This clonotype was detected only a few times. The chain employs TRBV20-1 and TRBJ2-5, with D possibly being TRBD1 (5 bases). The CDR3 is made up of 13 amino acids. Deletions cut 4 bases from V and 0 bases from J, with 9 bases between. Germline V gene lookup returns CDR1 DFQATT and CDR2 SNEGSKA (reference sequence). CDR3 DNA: TGCAGTGCTACCTCAGGGTACCAAGAGACCCAGTACTTC. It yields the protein CSATSGYQETQYF.

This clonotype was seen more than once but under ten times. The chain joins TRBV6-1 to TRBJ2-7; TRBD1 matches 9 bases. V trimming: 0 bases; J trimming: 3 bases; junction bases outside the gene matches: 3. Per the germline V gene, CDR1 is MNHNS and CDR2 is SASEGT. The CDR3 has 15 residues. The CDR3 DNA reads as TGTGCCAGCAGTGAAGCCGGGACAGGGTACTACGAGCAGTACTTC. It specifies CASSEAGTGYYEQYF.

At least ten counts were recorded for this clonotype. The CDR3 sequence: CSSVAASTDTQYF. In nucleotides, the CDR3 is TGCAGTTCCGTAGCGGCTAGCACAGATACGCAGTATTTT. The gene calls are TRBV20-1 and TRBJ2-3; maybe TRBD2 (6 bases). From germline, CDR1 is DFQATT and CDR2 SNEGSKA (reference sequence). V was shortened by 8 bases and J by 0 bases, with 12 bases between the two germline ends. The CDR3 is 13 residues long.

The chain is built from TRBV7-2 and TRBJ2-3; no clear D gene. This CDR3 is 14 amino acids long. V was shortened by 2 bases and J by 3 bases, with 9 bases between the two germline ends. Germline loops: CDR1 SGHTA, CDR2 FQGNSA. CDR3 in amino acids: CASSLLSFTDTQYF. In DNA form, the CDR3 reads TGTGCCAGCAGCTTATTAAGTTTTACAGATACGCAGTATTTT.

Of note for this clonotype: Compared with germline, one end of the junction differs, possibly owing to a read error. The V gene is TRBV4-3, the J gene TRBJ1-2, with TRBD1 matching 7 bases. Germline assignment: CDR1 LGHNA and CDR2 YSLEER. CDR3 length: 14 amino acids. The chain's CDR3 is CASSQDPTGRANLF. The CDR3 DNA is TGCGCCAGCAGCCAAGACCCGACAGGGAGGGCCAATCTTTTC.

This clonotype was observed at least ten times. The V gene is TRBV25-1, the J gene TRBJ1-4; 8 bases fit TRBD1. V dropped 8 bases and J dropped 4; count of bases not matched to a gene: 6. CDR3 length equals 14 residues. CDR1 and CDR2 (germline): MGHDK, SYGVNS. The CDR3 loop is CASSRTGFNEKLFF. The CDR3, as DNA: TGTGCCAGCTCGAGGACAGGGTTTAATGAAAAACTGTTTTTT.